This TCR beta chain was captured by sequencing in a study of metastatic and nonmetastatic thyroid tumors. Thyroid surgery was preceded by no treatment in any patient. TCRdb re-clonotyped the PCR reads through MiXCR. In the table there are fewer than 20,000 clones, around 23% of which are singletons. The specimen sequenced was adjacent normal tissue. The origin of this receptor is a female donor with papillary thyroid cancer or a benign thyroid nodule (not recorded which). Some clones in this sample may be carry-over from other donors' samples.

The CDR3 here is CASSEVKETQYF. CDR3 sequence (DNA): TGCGCCAGCAGTGAAGTTAAAGAGACCCAGTACTTC. V usage is TRBV10-2 and J usage is TRBJ2-5; unclear D gene. Germline V CDR1 and CDR2: WSHSY, SAAADI. CDR3 size: 12 residues. V was clipped by 3 bases and J by 3 bases, with 5 bases between them.